These T cell receptor beta chains were read from a single sample in a study of T cell responses to AZD1222 COVID-19 vaccine. Sequenced by immunoSEQ multiplex PCR; TCRdb stores in-frame clones only, minus some. The sample comprises fewer than 120,000 clones, approximately 90% of which are singletons, and around 14% rests with the top ten. The sample was peripheral blood, taken 28 days after the second AZD1222 dose. These receptors originate from an adult who received the AZD1222 COVID-19 vaccine. The CDR3 runs from the conserved cysteine through the conserved F or W. Each record gives: CDR3 length, V gene, D gene, clone size, J gene, CDR3 DNA, CDR3 protein. D genes are given only for firm matches. Where a row states a size, it is once, few, many or the class of an expanded clone; other rows omit it.

13	TRBV2	-	-	TRBJ2-5	TGTGCCAGCAGTGTGCAGGGTCAAGAGACCCAGTACTTC	CASSVQGQETQYF
12	TRBV5-1	-	-	TRBJ2-3	TGCGCCAGCAGCTTCCCGACAGATACGCAGTATTTT	CASSFPTDTQYF
11	TRBV20-1	-	-	TRBJ2-1	TGCAGTGCCGACGGCGGTTTTGAGCAGTTCTTC	CSADGGFEQFF
15	TRBV5-1	TRBD1	-	TRBJ1-4	TGCGCCAGCAGGGTCGAGGGGGCCACTAATGAAAAACTGTTTTTT	CASRVEGATNEKLFF
15	TRBV9	TRBD2	-	TRBJ2-7	TGTGCCAGCAGCGTAGGGCTTAGCGGGGGCTACGAGCAGTACTTC	CASSVGLSGGYEQYF
14	TRBV11-3	-	-	TRBJ2-5	TGTGCCAGCAGCTTCGGCGAAAAGGGAGAGACCCAGTACTTC	CASSFGEKGETQYF
16	TRBV11-3	-	-	TRBJ1-3	TGTGCCAGCAGTCCCTTTACAGATTTCTCTGGAAACACCATATATTTT	CASSPFTDFSGNTIYF
16	TRBV28	TRBD2	few	TRBJ2-1	TGTGCCAGCAGGACCTCTAGCGGCCTTACCTACAATGAGCAGTTCTTC	CASRTSSGLTYNEQFF
12	TRBV2	-	once	TRBJ2-1	TGTGCAAGCACCGGGTCCTACAATGAGCAGTTCTTC	CASTGSYNEQFF
14	TRBV24-1	TRBD1	-	TRBJ2-3	TGTGCCACCAGGGGGACAGGGCGCACAGATACGCAGTATTTT	CATRGTGRTDTQYF
15	TRBV11-1	-	-	TRBJ1-2	TGTGCCAGCAGCTCGACGGGACGCTTCTTTGATGGCTACACCTTC	CASSSTGRFFDGYTF
15	TRBV5-1	TRBD1	-	TRBJ1-6	TGCGCCAGCAGCGCCGGACAGGGGGGGAATTCACCCCTCCACTTT	CASSAGQGGNSPLHF
14	TRBV4-2	-	-	TRBJ2-6	TGTGCCAGCAGCCATTCCTCTGGGGCCAACGTCCTGACTTTC	CASSHSSGANVLTF
23	TRBV12-5	-	-	TRBJ2-7	TGTGCTAGTGGTTTGAGTTTGCCCAATCATCCTCAGAAGGGACGGTCGCCCTCCTACGAGCAGTACTTC	CASGLSLPNHPQKGRSPSYEQYF
18	TRBV4-1	-	-	TRBJ1-6	TGCGCCAGCAGCCATCAAGCCCCCCGGGCGTACCTTGCTTCACCCCTCCACTTT	CASSHQAPRAYLASPLHF
12	TRBV2	-	-	TRBJ2-2	TGTGCCGCGGTGGAGGGGTTCGGGGAGCTGTTTTTT	CAAVEGFGELFF
14	TRBV3-1/TRBV3-2	-	-	TRBJ2-2	TGTGCCAGCAGCCAATTACAAGTCACCGGGGAGCTGTTTTTT	CASSQLQVTGELFF
16	TRBV9	TRBD1	once	TRBJ1-5	TGTGCCAGCAGCCCGGGACAGGGCGGCGGCAATCAGCCCCAGCATTTT	CASSPGQGGGNQPQHF
14	TRBV7-9	-	-	TRBJ2-5	TGTGCCAGCAGCTGGGGGTCGGGACAAGAGACCCAGTACTTC	CASSWGSGQETQYF
15	TRBV3-1/TRBV3-2	-	-	TRBJ2-7	TGTGCCAGCAGCATCAGAGCGGGCGGGCCATACGAGCAGTACTTC	CASSIRAGGPYEQYF
17	TRBV5-1	-	once	TRBJ2-3	TGCGCCAGCAGCTCCTTTGGGCGGGGACGAGGGACAGATACGCAGTATTTT	CASSSFGRGRGTDTQYF
13	TRBV3-1/TRBV3-2	-	-	TRBJ2-5	TGTGCCAGCAGCCGTCGACGGGAGGAGACCCAGTACTTC	CASSRRREETQYF
15	TRBV2	-	-	TRBJ1-4	TGTGCCAGCAGTGAAATGGGGACGGGAGATGAAAAACTGTTTTTT	CASSEMGTGDEKLFF
14	TRBV29-1	TRBD1	-	TRBJ2-4	TGCAGCGTTCCTACCGGGACAGATAAAAACATTCAGTACTTC	CSVPTGTDKNIQYF
13	TRBV6-2/TRBV6-3	-	-	TRBJ1-6	TGTGCCAGCAGTCTGGACAGATTTTCACCCCTCCACTTT	CASSLDRFSPLHF
14	TRBV5-1	-	-	TRBJ2-7	TGCGCCAGCAGCTTGGCGGCGGGGGCAGGAGAGCAGTACTTC	CASSLAAGAGEQYF
16	TRBV6-1	TRBD1	-	TRBJ1-4	TGTGCTAGCAGTGAGATTCAGGGACAGGGGAATGAAAAACTGTTTTTT	CASSEIQGQGNEKLFF
14	TRBV5-4	-	-	TRBJ2-5	TGTGCCAGCAGCTTCGGCGGACTCGAAGAGACCCAGTACTTC	CASSFGGLEETQYF